The present TCR beta chain was sequenced within a study of T cell clonality in common variable immunodeficiency. Study findings and constraints: Common variable immunodeficiency TCR beta sequences reportedly had fewer deletions and N-nucleotide insertions.

Trimming cost V 1 base and J 1 base, with 7 bases left between them. The CDR3 is 14 amino acids. CDR1 is SGHAT and CDR2 is FQNNGV in the germline V gene. Measured with immunoSEQ multiplex PCR; TCRdb has only the in-frame clones, and not every one. The sample is made up of around 32,000 clones, none counted only once. With regard to this clone: Its antigen remains unidentified. With the read ending 3 residues before the CDR3 end, the germline J gene is used to fill in that end.

Sequencing input: peripheral blood mononuclear cells. The chain combines TRBV11-2 with TRBJ1-2; D might be TRBD1 (5 bases). The clonotype comes from a human donor with common variable immunodeficiency. Partial CDR3 DNA: TGTGCCAGCAGCTTAGCAGGGAGTAACTATGGC. Protein product: CASSLAGSNYG. The full CDR3 protein reads CASSLAGSNYGYTF.